This TCR beta chain was retrieved from a study of neoadjuvant anti-PD-1 for oral cavity cancer (dated by TCRdb to the early 2020s). About the investigation overall: Before undergoing curative-intent surgical resection, most patients got three to four biweekly nivolumab doses at 3 mg/kg. A fourth nivolumab dose was given around day 43 to patients without progression, and definitive surgical resection was performed in those patients on days 50-56. Under RECIST 1.1, patients with complete response, partial response or stable disease were classed as responders, and patients with progression were classed as non-responders. The parent correlative cohort had about 11 patients and a response rate of roughly 34%. Summary of the overall study and its limitations: Higher pretreatment blood TCRbeta clonality and lower post-treatment tumor TCRbeta clonality were correlated with higher pretreatment blood Treg/Th17 ratios. The TCR analyses had only a few patients in each response group, and the authors called for validation in larger cohorts. Greater tumor shrinkage correlated with larger post-treatment sizes of preexisting intratumoral clones, which suggests that expansion of preexisting clones contributed to response.

For survey sequencing, tumor libraries mostly used approximately 4.6 ug of input genomic DNA, with two replicates for each sample. The immunoSEQ hsTCRbeta kit was used to prepare TCRbeta libraries according to the manufacturer's instructions. Sequencing of the completed libraries took place using an Illumina NovaSeq 6000 S4 flow cell after they had been pooled to roughly 2.8 nM. In the paper's pipeline: The immunoSEQ Analyzer handled quality control and preprocessing of the raw data. The analysis was limited to productive rearrangements, and each clonotype was defined by a unique CDR3 amino acid sequence. Repertoire clonality was estimated as the Gini-Simpson index, computed with the R package tcR. Gini indices were compared with Student's t test, and associations with tumor size change were assessed by Pearson correlation. TCRdb took over this immuneACCESS table, retaining in-frame rearrangements with V and J assigned. Such tables are incomplete; in checked studies, under half of the missing clones stem from an unresolved V gene, and the remainder is unexplained. D and trimming were read from the DNA, whereas the V and J calls and clone size are those reported in that table. The sample table contains approximately 23,000 clones; only one count was recorded for more than 35% of them. The ten top clones hold almost 40% of the sample.

The sample's time point label is to be understood as: after neoadjuvant nivolumab, at surgical resection. The patients had newly diagnosed stage II-IVA oral cavity squamous cell carcinoma and had not received any prior systemic or radiation treatment. The cohort was composed of patients with HPV-negative, locally advanced oral cavity squamous cell carcinoma. The samples were obtained from a longitudinal correlative study of a single-arm phase II trial testing neoadjuvant nivolumab in oral cavity squamous cell carcinoma. Genomic DNA-based TCRbeta sequencing was performed on subject-matched pre- and post-treatment PBMCs and tumors from three responders and three non-responders. Genomic DNA was isolated from tumor tissue using the Maxwell RSC DNA from Tissue kit. Sequences SGHTA (CDR1) and FQGNSA (CDR2) are obtained from the germline V gene. The CDR3 runs 16 residues from the cysteine to the phenylalanine. The sequence is cut down to CDR3 DNA, 48 bases in frame from base 1. The germline ends are 15 bases apart after V is trimmed by 4 bases and J by 0 bases.

The table lists this clone with many counts. It lacks a known antigen. Base quality data are lacking; no much larger clone is found one base away. The rearranged chain carries TRBV7-2 and TRBJ2-5; a tentative D match to TRBD1 spans 5 bases. The TCR sequence derives from a person aged 40-85 years with oral cavity squamous cell carcinoma. The source material was tumor tissue, sampled after nivolumab (anti-PD-1) treatment. The nucleotide sequence reads TGTGCCAGCAGCTCCGTCGGGCAGGGTGACCAAGAGACCCAGTACTTC. This encodes CASSSVGQGDQETQYF.